This is a list of T cell receptor beta chains from one sample in a study of blood T cell repertoires in COVID-19. The data were produced by immunoSEQ multiplex PCR, yet TCRdb's version contains in-frame clones alone and is incomplete. The repertoire includes under 200,000 clones, about 85% of them detected once, and about 9.4% sits in the top ten. Sequences were obtained from peripheral blood. The receptors shown here come from a woman older than 75 with acute or convalescent COVID-19. Both conserved end residues are part of each CDR3. The D gene is left open where the match is weak. Clone size appears in some rows only: once, few, many, or a class for an expanded clone.

TGTGCCAGCAGTGAATATATACACAGGCGGATGGCAGCTTTCTTT | CASSEYIHRRMAAFF | TRBV6-1 | . | . | TRBJ1-1
TGTGCCTGGGACCACACCCTGGCCGAAAAACTGTTTTTT | CAWDHTLAEKLFF | TRBV30 | few | . | TRBJ1-4
TGTGCCAGCACAAATGGGGCGGCAAATAATTCACCCCTCCACTTT | CASTNGAANNSPLHF | TRBV5-4 | . | . | TRBJ1-6
TGTGCCAGCAGCCCGGTGGGGGAGGCAAGTAGAAAACTGTTTTTT | CASSPVGEASRKLFF | TRBV5-6 | once | . | TRBJ1-4
TGTGCCAGCAGCTTGTCAGCGACGAACACTGAAGCTTTCTTT | CASSLSATNTEAFF | TRBV5-4 | . | . | TRBJ1-1
TGTGCCAGCAGCGTGGACAAGGATGGCTACACCTTC | CASSVDKDGYTF | TRBV9 | . | . | TRBJ1-2
TGTGCCAGCAGCTTCCCGGGACAGCCGAACTATAATTCACCCCTCCACTTT | CASSFPGQPNYNSPLHF | TRBV5-4 | once | TRBD1 | TRBJ1-6
TGTGCCACCTCGGGACTAGCGGGTCCCTACGAGCAGTACTTC | CATSGLAGPYEQYF | TRBV27 | . | TRBD2 | TRBJ2-7
TGTGCCAGCAGCGTAGAACCTAATAGTTGGAGCTACGAGCAGTACTTC | CASSVEPNSWSYEQYF | TRBV9 | . | . | TRBJ2-7
TGTGCCAGCAGTGCAAGACAGGGAACTGAAGCTTTCTTT | CASSARQGTEAFF | TRBV27 | . | TRBD1 | TRBJ1-1
TGCAGCGTTGGTTATATGGTGACAGGGGTGGAGGAGCAGTACTTC | CSVGYMVTGVEEQYF | TRBV29-1 | . | TRBD1 | TRBJ2-7
TGTGCCAGTAGTCTTGCGGGACAGATGAACACTGAAGCTTTCTTT | CASSLAGQMNTEAFF | TRBV19 | . | TRBD1 | TRBJ1-1
TGTGCCAGCAGCTTAGGAATGGCTACGCAGTATTTT | CASSLGMATQYF | TRBV7-9 | . | . | TRBJ2-3
TGTGCCAGTACCAAAATTGGGGACAGGGCCGAGCCCCAGCATTTT | CASTKIGDRAEPQHF | TRBV19 | . | TRBD1 | TRBJ1-5
TGTGCCAGCAGTCCTAGCGGGAGCACAGATACGCAGTATTTT | CASSPSGSTDTQYF | TRBV25-1 | . | TRBD2 | TRBJ2-3
TGTGCCAGCAGTCGGGGGCGGGGGGCCGCTGAAGCTTTCTTT | CASSRGRGAAEAFF | TRBV6-5 | . | . | TRBJ1-1
TGTGCCAGCAGCCTCGGACAGGGGGCTGGGGGCACTGAAGCTTTCTTT | CASSLGQGAGGTEAFF | TRBV5-4 | . | TRBD1 | TRBJ1-1
TGCGCCAGCAGCTTGGTGGCGGGGAACACTGAAGCTTTCTTT | CASSLVAGNTEAFF | TRBV5-1 | . | . | TRBJ1-1
TGTGCCAGCAGCTTAGCGAGGGCTCTGGGAGATACGCAGTATTTT | CASSLARALGDTQYF | TRBV7-9 | . | . | TRBJ2-3
TGTGCCAGCAGCGTAGAGCGGGAGGGCCAAAATGAGCAGTTCTTC | CASSVEREGQNEQFF | TRBV2 | . | TRBD2 | TRBJ2-1
TGCGCCAGCAGCTCGGGGTATGGGATTCCCTACGAGCAGTACTTC | CASSSGYGIPYEQYF | TRBV5-1 | once | . | TRBJ2-7
TGTGCCAGCAGTTTTACAGGGGGGCGTAATGAAAAACTGTTTTTT | CASSFTGGRNEKLFF | TRBV6-1 | . | TRBD1 | TRBJ1-4
TGTGCCAGCGTGCAGGACAGGGTGGGCACTGAAGCTTTCTTT | CASVQDRVGTEAFF | TRBV6-5 | . | TRBD1 | TRBJ1-1
TGTGCCAGCAGTTACTCCGGGGACAATTATCAGCCCCAGCATTTT | CASSYSGDNYQPQHF | TRBV6-2/TRBV6-3 | . | . | TRBJ1-5
TGTGCCAGCAGCCAGGCAGGCTCTACTGAAGCTTTCTTT | CASSQAGSTEAFF | TRBV3-1/TRBV3-2 | . | . | TRBJ1-1
TGCGCCAGCAGCTCAACACAGTCGAACAATGAGCAGTTCTTC | CASSSTQSNNEQFF | TRBV5-1 | . | . | TRBJ2-1
TGCGCCAGCACCGTCCGGGCCGCGCGGGACGGGGAGCTGTTTTTT | CASTVRAARDGELFF | TRBV5-1 | . | . | TRBJ2-2
TGTGCCACCAGCCGGGCGGGGTTGAACACTGAAGCTTTCTTT | CATSRAGLNTEAFF | TRBV24-1 | once | . | TRBJ1-1
TGTGCCAGCAGCTCTGAAAGGGGGCAGTTCTTC | CASSSERGQFF | TRBV3-1/TRBV3-2 | once | . | TRBJ2-1
TGTGCTAGTGGAACCACGGGCTGGGGCGACGAGCAGTACTTC | CASGTTGWGDEQYF | TRBV12-5 | . | . | TRBJ2-7
TGTGCCAGCAGGACGGATCCAGCGGGAGGACCGCAGTTCTTC | CASRTDPAGGPQFF | TRBV6-5 | . | TRBD2 | TRBJ2-1
TGCGCCAGCAGCTTCCCAGGGGATATCTACAATGAGCAGTTCTTC | CASSFPGDIYNEQFF | TRBV5-1 | . | . | TRBJ2-1
TGCGCCAGCAGCTTCGCTCTACGACAGGCCTTCTCTAACTATGGCTACACCTTC | CASSFALRQAFSNYGYTF | TRBV5-1 | . | . | TRBJ1-2
TGTGCCAGCAGCTCGGCCGGGACTAGAACAGATACGCAGTATTTT | CASSSAGTRTDTQYF | TRBV7-6 | . | TRBD2 | TRBJ2-3
TGTGCCAGTAGTATTTCCGTGGAGATCGTATCTGAAGCTTTCTTT | CASSISVEIVSEAFF | TRBV19 | . | . | TRBJ1-1
TGCGCCAGCAGTCCCCAGCGGGGGGATACGCAGTATTTT | CASSPQRGDTQYF | TRBV10-1 | . | TRBD2 | TRBJ2-3
TGTGCCAGCAGCTTCGACAGGGCAAATTCACCCCTCCACTTT | CASSFDRANSPLHF | TRBV7-8 | . | TRBD1 | TRBJ1-6
TGCGCCAGCAGCTTGCGGGGGGCTAGCACAGATACGCAGTATTTT | CASSLRGASTDTQYF | TRBV5-1 | . | . | TRBJ2-3
TGTGCCAGCAGCCCCCGTCTAGCGGGTAACACCGGGGAGCTGTTTTTT | CASSPRLAGNTGELFF | TRBV7-7 | . | TRBD2 | TRBJ2-2
TGTGCCAGCAGCCCGGGACTAGGCTTGGATGAGCAGTTCTTC | CASSPGLGLDEQFF | TRBV7-2 | . | TRBD2 | TRBJ2-1
TGTGCCAGCAGTTACTCGCCAGATAATTCACCCCTCCACTTT | CASSYSPDNSPLHF | TRBV6-5 | . | . | TRBJ1-6
TGCGCCAGCAGCCAAAGGGGGAACACTGAAGCTTTCTTT | CASSQRGNTEAFF | TRBV4-1 | . | . | TRBJ1-1
TGTGCCAGCAGCCTACAGGGGCCATTAAATCAGCCCCAGCATTTT | CASSLQGPLNQPQHF | TRBV6-5 | . | TRBD1 | TRBJ1-5
TGTGCCAGCAGTCCTAGGACAGGGGGTCTGTACACTGAAGCTTTCTTT | CASSPRTGGLYTEAFF | TRBV27 | . | TRBD1 | TRBJ1-1
TGCGCCAGCAGCTATGGTTCCAGTCCTAACTATGGCTACACCTTC | CASSYGSSPNYGYTF | TRBV4-1 | . | . | TRBJ1-2
TGTGCCAGCAGTTTACGCCCTAGCGGGGGGGCGGACTCCTACGAGCAGTACTTC | CASSLRPSGGADSYEQYF | TRBV27 | few | TRBD2 | TRBJ2-7
TGTGCCAGTAGTATCGTAGGAGGCAACTATGGCTACACCTTC | CASSIVGGNYGYTF | TRBV19 | . | . | TRBJ1-2
TGTGCCAGTAGTGCCCGACAGGGGAAGATGTCTTTCTTT | CASSARQGKMSFF | TRBV19 | once | TRBD1 | TRBJ1-1
TGTGCCAGCAGCCCGAGCTCCTACAATGAGCAGTTCTTC | CASSPSSYNEQFF | TRBV7-9 | few | . | TRBJ2-1
TGCACCAGCAGACCGAGGGTTTCCGGGAGAGACACCGGGGAGCTGTTTTTT | CTSRPRVSGRDTGELFF | TRBV1 | few | . | TRBJ2-2
TGTGCCAGCAGCCTTGGACAGGGGCCATCCTACGAGCAGTACTTC | CASSLGQGPSYEQYF | TRBV6-2/TRBV6-3 | . | TRBD1 | TRBJ2-7
TGTGCCAGCAGTCGGACTAGTCAAGAGACCCAGTACTTC | CASSRTSQETQYF | TRBV6-4 | few | TRBD2 | TRBJ2-5
TGTGCCAGCAGCCCTTTCTCTGGGGGACAGCGATCTGGAAACACCATATATTTT | CASSPFSGGQRSGNTIYF | TRBV5-6 | . | TRBD1 | TRBJ1-3
TGTGCCAGCAGCTTAGCCGCGGGGGGCCTGGGGAATGAGCAGTTCTTC | CASSLAAGGLGNEQFF | TRBV7-2 | . | TRBD2 | TRBJ2-1
TGTGCCAGCAGCCCCAGGATGTGGGCAGCGGGGAACACTGAAGCTTTCTTT | CASSPRMWAAGNTEAFF | TRBV14 | . | . | TRBJ1-1